Reported below is one T cell receptor beta chain. Donors comprised healthy HIV-negative adults lacking recent acute infections or vaccinations. The data belong to a study of shared clonotypes between healthy human individuals. Germline V lookup: CDR1 MGHDK, CDR2 SYGVNS. The V end lost 4 bases, the J end lost 2 bases, and 12 bases lay between the germline ends. The CDR3 is made up of 14 amino acids. Each subset's genomic DNA was shared equally among a number of immunoSEQ plates. Profiled with immunoSEQ multiplex PCR; TCRdb holds only in-frame clones, not every one. Of over a million clones in the sample, 95% to 97% were seen once.

The sequenced material came from naive CD4+ T cells sorted from blood. Sample subset: CD45RA+ positively selected. The chain joins TRBV25-1 to TRBJ2-7; tentative D call: TRBD2 (5 bases). This sequence was found in a man aged 25-45 years in good health. Here the CDR3 reads CASSVAGIPYEQYF. The CDR3 nucleotides are TGTGCCAGCAGTGTAGCCGGGATCCCCTACGAGCAGTACTTC.